This TCR beta chain was sequenced for a study of T cell repertoires in cytomegalovirus infection. Overall study: Public TCR beta signatures were indicative of both CMV infection and a matching HLA type. Study observations and caveats: In two of eight donors, the top clonotype was HLA-C-restricted CMV-specific. Pooled public TCR beta family frequency picked out CMV carriers with the relevant HLA.

The trim removed 7 bases at V and 5 bases at J, leaving 2 bases unmatched. The CDR3 is 12 residues long. Germline CDR1 MDHEN, CDR2 SYDVKM. TCRdb recomputed calls from the reads with MiXCR, one row per CDR3 protein. This table has about 100,000 distinct CDR3 sequences, roughly a quarter appearing once. This clonotype occurred a few times. Its antigen is still unknown. V usage is TRBV28 and J usage is TRBJ2-5, with 9 bases that match TRBD1. The sample comprised CD8+ T cells from PBMCs. This TCR was recovered from a human donor in good health (CMV status not recorded). Some clones in this sample may be carry-over from other donors' samples. CDR3 nucleotides: TGTGCCAGCAACAGGGGGCGGGAGACCCAGTACTTC. Translated: CASNRGRETQYF.